A selection of T cell receptor beta chains follows, all from one sample in a study of blood T cell repertoires in COVID-19. Only in-frame clones appear in the TCRdb table, and some are missing; sequencing was by immunoSEQ multiplex PCR. The sample holds some 250,000 clones, 80% to 85% seen once. The specimen sequenced was peripheral blood. The origin of the receptors is a man aged 50-60 years with active or convalescent COVID-19. Each CDR3 is given with its conserved first and last residue. A D gene is named only where the DNA matches it firmly.

d_call v_call cdr3_aa
NA TRBV19 CASSIDLWRSGNSPLHF
NA TRBV30 CAWSVSTANSSPLHF
TRBD1 TRBV28 CASSKDRVQPQHF
NA TRBV4-2 CASSQDSPNGGEQFF
TRBD2 TRBV18 CASSPGLAGIYNEQFF
TRBD2 TRBV9 CASSVATSGTGELFF
NA TRBV11-2 CASSPTRTGFAEKLFF
TRBD1 TRBV7-9 CASSSGTGTNTQYF
NA TRBV3-1/TRBV3-2 CASSRTSGSYNEQFF
NA TRBV19 CASSIGPLPDTQYF
TRBD1 TRBV5-4 CASSLAGGSGNTIYF
NA TRBV10-3 CAISVFGGEQYF
NA TRBV2 CASSAEGFSYNSPLHF
TRBD1 TRBV5-6 CASSLGQGTKTQYF
NA TRBV5-1 CASSLGGNSPLHF
NA TRBV28 CASSSPGRASSDTQYF
TRBD2 TRBV5-4 CASSLGAGGNTGELFF
TRBD2 TRBV11-2 CASSLGLAGTTQYF
NA TRBV18 CASSPPRIGLGTDMQYF
NA TRBV3-1/TRBV3-2 CASSQDRSRYGYTF
TRBD1 TRBV27 CASSLYSGGNYGYTF
NA TRBV6-6 CASSYSPGDSPLHF
NA TRBV28 CASCTGLGGYGYTF
TRBD1 TRBV7-9 CAIGAGTGNSPLHF
TRBD2 TRBV6-2/TRBV6-3 CASSLAGLHTQYF